The 18 T cell receptor beta chains below come from one sample, sequenced in a study of Graves' ophthalmopathy and Graves' hyperthyroidism (dated by TCRdb to the late 2010s). Sequencing was performed on an Illumina HiSeq 2000. For repertoire sequencing, the TCR beta CDR3 regions were amplified from RNA transcripts. The first round of RT-PCR was done with HTBI primers and the Qiagen OneStep RT-PCR kit, and was followed by a second round of multiplex PCR, then size selection and purification. Using fastp at Q25 and MiXCR, TCRdb reprocessed the public reads and kept productive beta chains. Rows are unified per CDR3 protein, each entry keeping the most common DNA and genes. Present in this sample are hundreds of thousands of distinct CDR3 sequences, 40% to 50% of which were seen just once. Around 43% of the sample is held by the ten biggest clonotypes. Sequenced sample: peripheral blood. The receptors derive from an adult man with Graves' ophthalmopathy.

The CDR3 spells CSALPDIPSPLHF. CDR3 sequence (DNA): TGCAGTGCCCTTCCCGACATCCCTTCACCCCTCCACTTT. This chain joins TRBV20-1 and TRBJ1-6; no clear D. This CDR3 is built from 13 residues. Per germline, CDR1 DFQATT and CDR2 SNEGSKA (reference sequence). Trimming cost V 6 bases and J 9 bases, with 15 bases left between them.

DNA for the CDR3: TGCGCCAGCAGGTGGGACAGGTTTGCGGGGGAGCTGTTTTTT. It translates to CASRWDRFAGELFF. The rearrangement uses TRBV10-2 and TRBJ2-2; 8 bases agree with TRBD1. This CDR3 region has 14 residues. The germline CDR1 and CDR2 sequences are WSHSY and SAAADI. Trimming removed 6 bases from V and 8 bases from J; junction bases left unmatched: 8.

J is TRBJ1-2 and V is TRBV4-1, with D tentatively TRBD1 (5 bases). This CDR3 is 14 amino acids long. Germline V CDR1 and CDR2: MGHRA, YSYEKL. V lost 0 bases and J 4 bases, leaving 9 bases between the germline ends. The CDR3 protein is CASSQDQQVYGYTF. CDR3 nucleotide sequence: TGCGCCAGCAGCCAAGATCAACAGGTCTATGGCTACACCTTC.

This clonotype was seen once. The final CDR3 position lacks the conserved phenylalanine or tryptophan, pointing to a likely read error. The chain is built from TRBV12-3 or TRBV12-4 and TRBJ2-7; no definite D call. V was cut by 9 bases and J by 3 bases, with 12 bases left in between. CDR3 length: 12 residues. CDR3 sequence: CASSAVIYEQYL. In DNA form, the CDR3 reads TGTGCCAGTTCGGCAGTGATCTACGAGCAGTACCTC.

This clonotype showed up many times. The chain has TRBV7-9 and TRBJ1-1; D is undetermined. The V end lost 2 bases, the J end lost 4 bases, and 5 bases lay between the germline ends. The CDR3 runs 12 residues. CDR1 SEHNR and CDR2 FQNEAQ come from the germline V gene (reference sequence). CDR3 in amino acids: CASSLSGTEAFF. In nucleotides, the CDR3 is TGTGCCAGCAGCTTATCCGGCACTGAAGCTTTCTTT.

The chain carries TRBV2 and TRBJ2-2; D possibly uses TRBD1 or TRBD2 (5 bases each). The germline V and J ends were trimmed by 5 bases and 6 bases, with 13 bases remaining between them. This CDR3 is built from 14 residues. Germline V gives CDR1 SNHLY, CDR2 FYNNEI. The CDR3 protein is CASSFYGTPGELFF. The CDR3 region has the DNA TGTGCCAGCAGTTTTTACGGGACCCCCGGGGAGCTGTTTTTT.

The J gene is TRBJ2-7, the V gene TRBV10-3; TRBD2 agrees at 8 bases. CDR1 is ENHRY, CDR2 SYGVKD, per germline. The CDR3 runs to 16 residues. Trimming cost V 1 base and J 3 bases; bases outside gene matches: 8. The CDR3 region has the DNA TGTGCCATCAGTGAGTACTATTCCGGGACTAGCTACGAGCAGTACTTC. Translation: CAISEYYSGTSYEQYF.

This rearrangement joins TRBV7-6 to TRBJ2-7; 8 bases line up with TRBD2. The CDR3 extends over 16 amino acids. With V trimmed by 6 bases and J by 3 bases, 13 bases remained unmatched. The germline gives CDR1 SGHVS, CDR2 FNYEAQ. CDR3 coding DNA: TGTGCCAGCAGTCTCCCCTTTGGCGGGAGGTTCTACGAGCAGTACTTC. Translating gives CASSLPFGGRFYEQYF.

This clonotype has a handful of counts. V and J are TRBV20-1 and TRBJ2-7; D possibly corresponds to TRBD1 (5 bases). The CDR3 has 15 residues. The V end was cut by 4 bases, the J end by 0 bases, with 16 bases between. Germline V gene data show CDR1 as DFQATT and CDR2 as SNEGSKA (reference sequence). The CDR3 coding sequence is TGCAGTGCTAAGAACCTACAGGTTCCCTCCTACGAGCAGTACTTC. Protein: CSAKNLQVPSYEQYF.

V is TRBV7-2 and J is TRBJ2-7, with D hard to call. The germline gives CDR1 SGHTA, CDR2 FQGNSA. Trimming cost V 1 base and J 4 bases, with 5 bases left between them. The length of the CDR3 is 12 residues. The CDR3 spells CASSLEQYEQYF. The CDR3 nucleotides are TGTGCCAGCAGCTTAGAACAGTACGAGCAGTACTTC.

The chain recombines TRBV5-1 with TRBJ2-7, with D possibly called TRBD1 or TRBD2 (6 bases each). CDR3 length: 15 residues. V gave up 7 bases and J gave up 1 base, with 18 bases separating them. Germline-derived CDR1 and CDR2 are SGHRS and YFSETQ. Written as DNA, the CDR3 is TGCGCCAGCGGAGTCGGGGGCGCGCAGTCCTACGAGCAGTACTTC. It yields the protein CASGVGGAQSYEQYF.

This clonotype appeared a single time. This chain uses TRBV5-1 with TRBJ1-1; 7 bases fit TRBD1. The ends lost 0 bases at V and 1 base at J; junction bases unmatched: 6. The CDR3 is 16 amino acids. Germline CDR1 is SGHRS and CDR2 is YFSETQ. The CDR3 loop reads CASSLGRAGGNTEAFF. Here the CDR3 DNA reads TGCGCCAGCAGCTTGGGTCGGGCAGGGGGGAACACTGAAGCTTTCTTT. Using reference TRBV5-1 and TRBJ1-1 for the parts outside the CDR3, the full variable domain is KAGVTQTPRYLIKTRGQQVTLSCSPISGHRSVSWYQQTPGQGLQFLFEYFSETQRNKGNFPGRFSGRQFSNSRSEMNVSTLELGDSALYLCASSLGRAGGNTEAFFGQGTRLTVV.

Turning to this clonotype: The junction does not match germline at one end; this may be a read error. The chain's CDR3 is CASSHPAERGETQYF. CDR3 DNA sequence: TGCGCCAGCAGCCACCCTGCGGAAAGAGGAGAGACCCAGTACTTC. The gene calls are TRBV14 and TRBJ2-5; unclear D gene. This CDR3 region has 15 residues. Looked up from germline, CDR1 is SGHDN and CDR2 is FVKESK.

This chain connects TRBV20-1 to TRBJ2-7; D may be TRBD1 (6 bases). Per the germline V gene, CDR1 is DFQATT and CDR2 is SNEGSKA (reference sequence). The germline V and J ends were trimmed by 1 base and 2 bases, with 15 bases remaining between them. This CDR3 spans 15 amino acids. The CDR3 reads CSARVFGQGTYEQYF. The DNA for the CDR3 is TGCAGTGCTAGAGTATTTGGGCAGGGGACCTACGAGCAGTACTTC.

This clonotype showed up just a few times. The chain links TRBV7-2 to TRBJ2-7; D may be TRBD1 (5 bases). V was shortened by 1 base and J by 6 bases, with 13 bases between the two germline ends. Germline lookup yields CDR1 SGHTA and CDR2 FQGNSA. The CDR3 loop spans 14 amino acids. CDR3 in amino acids: CASSLVPRVGEQYF. CDR3 DNA: TGTGCCAGCAGCTTAGTCCCCAGGGTGGGCGAGCAGTACTTC.

This clonotype was counted a few times. The rearrangement joins TRBV20-1 to TRBJ1-1, with a weak D call TRBD1 (5 bases). Germline V gives CDR1 DFQATT, CDR2 SNEGSKA (reference sequence). With 2 bases removed from V and 3 bases from J, the gap between germline ends came to 7 bases. The CDR3 is 12 amino acids. CDR3 sequence (DNA): TGCAGTGCTAGATGGGGGGACACTGAAGCTTTCTTT. Residues: CSARWGDTEAFF.

The chain combines TRBV5-6 with TRBJ1-2, with D possibly TRBD1 on 5 matching bases. CDR1 and CDR2 from the germline V gene are SGHDT and YYEEEE. The V end was cut by 3 bases, the J end by 6 bases, with 12 bases between. This CDR3 has 13 amino acids. CDR3 region: CASSWGRSDGYTF. The CDR3 DNA follows: TGTGCCAGCAGCTGGGGGAGGTCCGATGGCTACACCTTC.

DNA of the CDR3: TGCAGCGTTGAAGCCCTAGTGGGAGATACGCAGTATTTT. Amino acids: CSVEALVGDTQYF. V gene TRBV29-1 combines with J gene TRBJ2-3; D unclear. The CDR3 is made up of 13 amino acids. Trimming cost V 1 base and J 5 bases, with 10 bases left between them. CDR1 and CDR2 from the germline V gene are SQVTM and ANQGSEA.